The sequence of this T cell receptor beta chain was determined in a study of cytomegalovirus exposure and HLA in healthy donors. The CDR3 runs 13 residues. Trimming removed 9 bases from V and 5 bases from J; junction bases left unmatched: 8. CDR1 is SGHRS, CDR2 YFSETQ, per germline. This table comes from immunoSEQ multiplex PCR, and its TCRdb copy is limited to in-frame clones, with some not included. Here the sample spans about 120,000 clones, about 96% being singletons. The sample comprised PBMCs. This TCR was recovered from a man between 18 and 35 years old in good health and CMV-seronegative. The chain employs TRBV5-1 and TRBJ2-1; the match to TRBD1 covers 7 bases. CDR3 coding DNA: TGCGCCACAAAGCCCGGGACAGACAATGAGCAGTTCTTC. Translation gives CATKPGTDNEQFF.